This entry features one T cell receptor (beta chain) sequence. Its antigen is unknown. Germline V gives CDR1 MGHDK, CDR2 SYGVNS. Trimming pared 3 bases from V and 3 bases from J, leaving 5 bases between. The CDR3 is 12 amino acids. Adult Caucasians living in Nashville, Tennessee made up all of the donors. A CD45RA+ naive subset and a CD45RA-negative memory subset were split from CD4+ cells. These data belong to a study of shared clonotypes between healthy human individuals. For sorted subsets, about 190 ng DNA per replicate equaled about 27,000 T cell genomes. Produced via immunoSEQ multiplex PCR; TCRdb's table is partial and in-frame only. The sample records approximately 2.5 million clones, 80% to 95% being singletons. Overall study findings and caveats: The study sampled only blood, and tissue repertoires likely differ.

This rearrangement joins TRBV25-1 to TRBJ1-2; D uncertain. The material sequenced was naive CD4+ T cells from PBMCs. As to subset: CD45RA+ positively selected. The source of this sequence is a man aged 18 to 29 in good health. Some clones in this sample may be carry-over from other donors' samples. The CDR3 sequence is CASSENYYGYTF. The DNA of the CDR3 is TGTGCCAGCAGTGAGAACTACTATGGCTACACCTTC.